This record looks at one T cell receptor (beta chain) sequence and its context. This clonotype was seen ten or more times. It has no known antigen specificity. No qualities accompany the bases; no much larger clone lies one base away. The germline V gene sets CDR1 to SGHDT and CDR2 to YYEEEE. Spanning cysteine to phenylalanine, the CDR3 consists of 14 amino acids. The sequence is cut down to CDR3 DNA, 42 bases in frame from base 1. V is reduced by 1 base and J by 3 bases, leaving a spacing of 11 bases between them. The library relied on RT-PCR. The listed sequencing device is Illumina HiSeq 2500. Starting from the raw public reads, TCRdb applied fastp trimming at Q25, assembled clones with MiXCR and retained in-frame beta chains. For every CDR3 protein sequence, its rows merge into one entry that carries the most common genes and DNA. Recorded for this sample are more than 400,000 distinct CDR3 sequences; 10% to 11% of them occurred a single time. The top ten clones comprise less than 15% of the sample.

Taken with the paper, the label for time point translates to: 45 days after influenza vaccine administration. This entry belongs to a study of response to subunit inactivated influenza vaccine (dated by TCRdb to 2016 to 2018). Some background on the complete study: The study used deep quantitative T cell receptor repertoire profiling to track responses to a trivalent subunit inactivated influenza vaccine. Beyond this particular receptor, the publication reports: The authors proposed that each seasonal influenza vaccination may bring in only a limited number of new T cells.

The chain uses TRBV5-6 and TRBJ2-7; confidence is insufficient to name the D gene. This receptor was obtained from a man aged 50-59 years who received an inactivated influenza vaccine. Donor details come from another sample of the same person, matched by shared clones. The input for sequencing was PBMCs from blood, taken 40 to 50 days after vaccination. The nucleotides read TGTGCCAGCAGCTTGTTTGGGCGACACTACGAGCAGTACTTC. This gives the protein CASSLFGRHYEQYF.